This T cell receptor beta chain was identified during a study of shared clonotypes between healthy human individuals. Study outcomes and limitations: The four-donor shared clonotypes exceeded non-shared clonotypes in generation probability, with non-shared ones scoring lower.

As concerns this clone: Antigen: not known.

The method was immunoSEQ multiplex PCR; TCRdb's version includes in-frame clones alone and lacks a portion of them. In the table there are millions of clones, 85% to 95% of which are singletons. Trimming pared 4 bases from V and 1 base from J, leaving 14 bases between. This CDR3 spans 15 amino acids. Germline V CDR1 and CDR2: SGDLS, YYNGEE. This rearrangement joins TRBV9 to TRBJ1-2, with D maybe TRBD1 (6 bases). The specimen sequenced was naive CD4+ T cells sorted from blood. Subset reported: CD45RA+ positively selected. The TCR comes from a man younger than 35 in good health. The CDR3 here is CASSPRDRFNYGYTF. The DNA for the CDR3 is TGTGCCAGCAGCCCACGAGACAGGTTTAACTATGGCTACACCTTC.